These 14 T cell receptor beta chains were all obtained from the same sample, sequenced in a study of blood T cell repertoires in COVID-19. Repertoires were generated with immunoSEQ multiplex PCR, while TCRdb's copy carries only in-frame clones and drops some. The sample lists fewer than 200,000 clones; roughly 78% were seen once. The sequencing input was peripheral blood. The receptor set was obtained from a woman aged 55-69 years with COVID-19, enrolled during active disease.

The rearrangement links TRBV5-4 to TRBJ2-1; possibly TRBD1 for D (6 bases). The CDR3 loop spans 14 amino acids. Trimming cost V 4 bases and J 4 bases, with 12 bases left between them. Germline CDR1 SGHNT, CDR2 YYREEE (reference sequence). CDR3 sequence reads: CASSQRQDYNEQFF. The DNA for the CDR3 is TGTGCCAGCAGCCAACGACAGGATTACAATGAGCAGTTCTTC. Drawing the rest from reference TRBV5-4 and TRBJ2-1, the complete variable domain is ETGVTQSPTHLIKTRGQQVTLRCSSQSGHNTVSWYQQALGQGPQFIFQYYREEENGRGNFPPRFSGLQFPNYSSELNVNALELDDSALYLCASSQRQDYNEQFFGPGTRLTVL.

This clone showed up just once. V usage is TRBV5-4 and J usage is TRBJ2-3; D possibly corresponds to TRBD2 (5 bases). The CDR3 sequence is 17 residues long. V lost 3 bases, J lost 2 bases, and 19 bases lay in between. Germline V gene sequence: CDR1 SGHNT, CDR2 YYREEE (reference sequence). CDR3 in DNA: TGTGCCAGCAGCTCCCTAAAGGGCGGGCTCTCCACAGATACGCAGTATTTT. Its protein is CASSSLKGGLSTDTQYF.

V is TRBV28 and J is TRBJ1-5; a possible D gene is TRBD1 (5 bases). Trimming shortened V by 7 bases and J by 0 bases, and 19 bases separated the two germline ends. The CDR3 is 17 residues long. Germline V CDR1 and CDR2: MDHEN, SYDVKM. In DNA, the CDR3 is TGTGCCAGCAAGGGGCCCCGAGGAGCCCTTAGCAATCAGCCCCAGCATTTT. It yields the protein CASKGPRGALSNQPQHF. Looking up the rest from reference TRBV28 and TRBJ1-5 gives the full variable domain: DVKVTQSSRYLVKRTGEKVFLECVQDMDHENMFWYRQDPGLGLRLIYFSYDVKMKEKGDIPEGYSVSREKKERFSLILESASTNQTSMYLCASKGPRGALSNQPQHFGDGTRLSIL.

The table lists this clone with many counts. The same CDR3 arises from other DNA sequences in this sample as well. V is TRBV7-3 and J is TRBJ2-5, with 7 bases identical to TRBD1. J gave up 5 bases and V 6 bases, and 15 bases lay outside the gene matches. CDR1 and CDR2 (germline): SGHTA, FQGTGA. This CDR3 spans 16 amino acids. CDR3 amino acids: CASRPGVGTAGETQYF. CDR3 bases: TGTGCCAGCAGACCCGGGGTTGGGACAGCTGGGGAGACCCAGTACTTC.

The V call is TRBV27, the J call TRBJ2-1, with D possibly being TRBD1 (5 bases). CDR1 MNHEY and CDR2 SMNVEV come from the germline V gene (reference sequence). V was clipped by 6 bases and J by 5 bases, with 14 bases between them. CDR3 length equals 14 residues. The DNA of the CDR3 is TGTGCCAGCAGCATCCGACAGTCTGACAATGAGCAGTTCTTC. Translated, it gives CASSIRQSDNEQFF.

This clone appeared a single time. The chain recombines TRBV4-2 with TRBJ2-5; 11 bases agree with TRBD2. The CDR3 runs 14 residues. CDR1 LGHNA and CDR2 YNFKEQ come from the germline V gene. The V gene end was trimmed by 5 bases and the J gene end by 4 bases; junction bases not matched to a gene: 3. The CDR3 spells CASSLAGGIETQYF. DNA of the CDR3: TGTGCCAGCAGCTTAGCGGGAGGGATAGAGACCCAGTACTTC.

The rearrangement uses TRBV11-2 and TRBJ1-3; D unclear. CDR3 length: 15 amino acids. The ends were cut back, 3 bases at V and 2 bases at J, with 11 bases in the middle. Germline V gene data show CDR1 as SGHAT and CDR2 as FQNNGV. CDR3 sequence: CASSFESVPGNTIYF. CDR3 coding DNA: TGTGCCAGCAGCTTCGAATCAGTACCTGGAAACACCATATATTTT.

The chain links TRBV28 to TRBJ1-5; the D gene is possibly TRBD1 (5 bases). V dropped 3 bases and J dropped 1 base, with 7 bases sitting between them. CDR3 length: 14 amino acids. Looked up from germline, CDR1 is MDHEN and CDR2 is SYDVKM. The CDR3 sequence is CASSLGGSNQPQHF. The CDR3 coding sequence is TGTGCCAGCAGTTTGGGGGGGAGCAATCAGCCCCAGCATTTT.

This chain connects TRBV7-8 to TRBJ1-5; D gene ambiguous. The CDR3 is 18 amino acids. The germline V gene has CDR1 SGHVS and CDR2 FQNEAQ. The V gene lost 5 bases and the J gene lost 4 bases, with 24 bases spanning the gap. CDR3 loop: CASSATGVRTAGNQPQHF. CDR3 nucleotide sequence: TGTGCCAGCAGCGCGACCGGGGTCCGAACCGCGGGGAATCAGCCCCAGCATTTT.

The chain carries TRBV6-1 and TRBJ2-2, with TRBD2 identical over 9 bases. Germline V gives CDR1 MNHNS, CDR2 SASEGT. This CDR3 is built from 15 residues. With 3 bases clipped from V and 7 bases from J, the junction kept 6 bases outside the gene matches. DNA for the CDR3: TGTGCCAGCAGTGAGTTTAGCGGGAGTGGCGGGGAGCTGTTTTTT. Amino acids: CASSEFSGSGGELFF.

V usage is TRBV5-1 and J usage is TRBJ2-5; D gene uncertain. This CDR3 spans 14 amino acids. The ends were cut back, 1 base at V and 2 bases at J, with 9 bases in the middle. CDR1 is SGHRS, CDR2 YFSETQ, per germline. The CDR3 nucleotides are TGCGCCAGCAGCTTGTTGTCGGTACAAGAGACCCAGTACTTC. This translates into CASSLLSVQETQYF.

The J gene is TRBJ2-3, the V gene TRBV3-1 (or the pseudogene TRBV3-2); 10 positions agree with TRBD2. The CDR3 consists of 20 residues. In germline, CDR1 is LGHDT, CDR2 YNNKEL (reference sequence). The trim removed 0 bases at V and 2 bases at J, leaving 14 bases unmatched. CDR3: CASSQDLSGRAPRTTDTQYF. As DNA, the CDR3 is TGTGCCAGCAGCCAAGATCTGAGCGGGAGGGCCCCGAGGACCACAGATACGCAGTATTTT.

The gene calls are TRBV29-1 and TRBJ2-5; 13 bases are a match to TRBD2. After removal of 6 bases from V and 4 bases from J, the junction contained 5 bases not matched to a gene. The CDR3 loop spans 14 amino acids. CDR1 and CDR2 (germline): SQVTM, ANQGSEA. The chain's CDR3 is CSVTSGGASETQYF. The CDR3 nucleotides read TGCAGCGTCACTAGCGGGGGGGCCTCAGAGACCCAGTACTTC.

V and J are TRBV11-2 and TRBJ2-1; TRBD2 agrees at 7 bases. The CDR3 is 18 amino acids. The V gene end was trimmed by 2 bases and the J gene end by 0 bases; junction bases not matched to a gene: 10. Germline V gives CDR1 SGHAT, CDR2 FQNNGV. The CDR3 is CASSLRGGTPSSYNEQFF. CDR3 in DNA: TGTGCCAGCAGCTTAAGGGGAGGGACTCCGAGCTCCTACAATGAGCAGTTCTTC.